This T cell receptor (beta chain) was identified during a study of cytomegalovirus exposure and HLA in healthy donors. Findings of the study overall: Analysis was carried out at a later point, and it linked a missense DCLRE1C variant to TCR beta V- and J-gene trimming.

Healthy individuals who donated bone marrow served as the donors. The sample holds a few counts of this clone. Its target is not known. The CDR3 covers 14 residues. Germline lookup yields CDR1 MNHEY and CDR2 SVGAGI. PCR was performed using 60 Vbeta and 13 Jbeta primers. Method: immunoSEQ multiplex PCR; TCRdb's copy keeps in-frame clones and lacks some. The sample includes about 100,000 clones, roughly 80% of them seen just once. The gene calls are TRBV6-5 and TRBJ2-5, with D perhaps matching TRBD2 (6 bases). The DNA matches TRBJ2-7 better at its end, which makes the J call doubtful. This TCR was sampled from a woman aged 60-75 years in good health and CMV-seronegative. Input material: PBMCs. This CDR3 reads CASSSTSPRYEQYF. Written as DNA, the CDR3 is TGTGCCAGCAGTTCGACTAGTCCCCGCTACGAGCAGTACTTC.